This entry lists 5 T cell receptor beta chains sequenced from one sample in a study of T cells in Graves' hyperthyroidism and ophthalmopathy. Amplification targeted TCR beta CDR3 regions from RNA transcripts. When the TCR CDR3 underwent first-round RT-PCR, the HTBI primer set was used. TCRdb reprocessed the multiplex PCR reads with MiXCR, giving one entry per CDR3 protein. In the table there are 350,000 or so distinct CDR3 sequences, about 17% of which are singletons. The sequencing input was blood. Every receptor here comes from a woman aged 30 to 39 with Graves' hyperthyroidism that later progressed to Graves' ophthalmopathy.

The J gene is TRBJ2-2, the V gene TRBV18, with D possibly matching TRBD2 (6 bases). Per germline, CDR1 KGHSH and CDR2 LQKENI. V lost 2 bases to trimming and J lost 0 bases, with 19 bases between them. CDR3 length: 19 amino acids. CDR3 bases: TGTGCCAGCTCACCATTCGTTTTTGCGGGACTGACGAACACCGGGGAGCTGTTTTTT. It translates to CASSPFVFAGLTNTGELFF.

A few counts support this clonotype. This chain joins TRBV4-1 and TRBJ2-7; unclear D gene. The CDR3 sequence is 15 residues long. V lost 4 bases and J 5 bases, leaving 18 bases between the germline ends. CDR1 is MGHRA, CDR2 YSYEKL, per germline. CDR3 nucleotide sequence: TGCGCCAGCAGCCGTAGCTTCCAGATGACAAACGAGCAGTACTTC. This sequence encodes CASSRSFQMTNEQYF.

J is TRBJ2-7 and V is TRBV5-1; D is possibly TRBD1 (6 bases). The CDR3 contains 14 residues. Germline V gene lookup returns CDR1 SGHRS and CDR2 YFSETQ. The V gene lost 2 bases and the J gene lost 2 bases, with 11 bases spanning the gap. The DNA of the CDR3 is TGCGCCAGCAGCTTACAGGGTGACCCCTACGAGCAGTACTTC. Protein product: CASSLQGDPYEQYF.

This clonotype was counted at least ten times. The chain combines TRBV27 with TRBJ1-4; D gene ambiguous. Trimming took 6 bases from V and 3 from J, leaving 14 bases between them. The CDR3 spans 15 residues. The germline gives CDR1 MNHEY, CDR2 SMNVEV (reference sequence). The CDR3 coding sequence is TGTGCCAGCAGAACAATGTCGTGGGCTAATGAAAAACTGTTTTTT. It specifies CASRTMSWANEKLFF. Looking up the rest from reference TRBV27 and TRBJ1-4 gives the full variable domain: EAQVTQNPRYLITVTGKKLTVTCSQNMNHEYMSWYRQDPGLGLRQIYYSMNVEVTDKGDVPEGYKVSRKEKRNFPLILESPSPNQTSLYFCASRTMSWANEKLFFGSGTQLSVL.

The rearrangement links TRBV30 to TRBJ1-5; D unclear. Trimming shortened V by 0 bases and J by 5 bases, and 8 bases separated the two germline ends. CDR1 is GTSNPN, CDR2 SVGIG, per germline (reference sequence). CDR3 size: 13 residues. CDR3 sequence: CAWSVSRYQPQHF. The CDR3 nucleotides read TGTGCCTGGAGTGTGAGTCGCTATCAGCCCCAGCATTTT.